This T cell receptor (beta chain) was retrieved from a study of blood T cell repertoires in COVID-19. Germline CDR1 reads SEHNR; CDR2 reads FQNEAQ (reference sequence). The CDR3 spans 14 residues. The V and J ends lost 5 bases and 6 bases, in that order; junction bases with no gene match: 9. Clones were read by immunoSEQ multiplex PCR, and TCRdb kept only the in-frame ones, dropping some. Of about 100,000 clones in the sample, around 90% were seen once. The sequencing sample was made of peripheral blood. This receptor was identified in a man aged 45 to 65 with acute or convalescent COVID-19. The rearrangement joins TRBV7-9 to TRBJ2-7; 8 nucleotides agree with TRBD2. CDR3 residues: CASSDTGAGGEQYF. DNA of the CDR3: TGTGCCAGCAGCGATACAGGTGCGGGGGGCGAGCAGTACTTC.